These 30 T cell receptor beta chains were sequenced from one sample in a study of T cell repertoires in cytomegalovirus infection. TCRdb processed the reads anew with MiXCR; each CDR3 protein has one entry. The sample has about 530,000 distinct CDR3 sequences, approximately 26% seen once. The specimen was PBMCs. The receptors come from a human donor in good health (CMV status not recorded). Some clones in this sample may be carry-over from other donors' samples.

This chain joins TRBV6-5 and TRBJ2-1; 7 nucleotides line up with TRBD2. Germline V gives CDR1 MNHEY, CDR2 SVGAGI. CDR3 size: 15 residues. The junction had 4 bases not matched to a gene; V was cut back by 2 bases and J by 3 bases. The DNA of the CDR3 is TGTGCCAGCAGTTACGGTGGGGGGGGCTACAATGAGCAGTTCTTC. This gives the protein CASSYGGGGYNEQFF.

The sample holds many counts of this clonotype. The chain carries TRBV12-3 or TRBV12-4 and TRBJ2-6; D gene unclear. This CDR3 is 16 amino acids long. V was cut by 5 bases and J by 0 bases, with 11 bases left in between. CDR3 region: CASSGVVSSGANVLTF. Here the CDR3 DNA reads TGTGCCAGCAGTGGGGTCGTGAGCTCTGGGGCCAACGTCCTGACTTTC.

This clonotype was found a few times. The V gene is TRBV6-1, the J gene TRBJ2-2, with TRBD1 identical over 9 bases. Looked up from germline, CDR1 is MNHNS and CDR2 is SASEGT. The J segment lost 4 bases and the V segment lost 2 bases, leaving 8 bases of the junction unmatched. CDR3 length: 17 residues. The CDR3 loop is CASSESWGQGFTGELFF. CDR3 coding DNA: TGTGCCAGCAGTGAAAGCTGGGGACAGGGTTTCACCGGGGAGCTGTTTTTT.

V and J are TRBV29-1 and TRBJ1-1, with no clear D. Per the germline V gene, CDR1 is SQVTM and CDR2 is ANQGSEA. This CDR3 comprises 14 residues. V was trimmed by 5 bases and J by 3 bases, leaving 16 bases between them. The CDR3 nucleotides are TGCAGCGTTAATGTTGTCGGGAAGGACACTGAAGCTTTCTTT. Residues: CSVNVVGKDTEAFF.

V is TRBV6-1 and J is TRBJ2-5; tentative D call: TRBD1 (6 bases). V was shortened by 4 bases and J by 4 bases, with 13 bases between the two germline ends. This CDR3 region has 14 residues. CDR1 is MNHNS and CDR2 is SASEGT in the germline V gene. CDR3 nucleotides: TGTGCCAGCAGTGGAGGGCTAGGGGGAGAGACCCAGTACTTC. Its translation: CASSGGLGGETQYF.

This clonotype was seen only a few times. Written as DNA, the CDR3 is TGTGCCAGCAGCTTAGGACAGGCCATCTCCTATGGCTACACCTTC. It encodes CASSLGQAISYGYTF. This sequence joins TRBV7-9 and TRBJ1-2, with a possible D match to TRBD1 (6 bases). This CDR3 is 15 amino acids long. Deletions cut 1 base from V and 4 bases from J, with 13 bases between. Germline V gene lookup returns CDR1 SEHNR and CDR2 FQNEAQ (reference sequence).

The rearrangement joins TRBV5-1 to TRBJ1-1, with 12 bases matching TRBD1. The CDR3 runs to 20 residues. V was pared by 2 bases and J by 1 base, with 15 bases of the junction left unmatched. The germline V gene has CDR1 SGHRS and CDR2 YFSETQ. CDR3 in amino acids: CASSFWGQGASHPTNTEAFF. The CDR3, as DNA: TGCGCCAGCAGCTTTTGGGGACAGGGGGCGTCCCACCCAACGAACACTGAAGCTTTCTTT.

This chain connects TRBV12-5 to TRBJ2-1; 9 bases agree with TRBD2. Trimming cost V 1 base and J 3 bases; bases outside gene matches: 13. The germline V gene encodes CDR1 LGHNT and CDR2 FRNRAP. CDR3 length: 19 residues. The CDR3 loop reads CASGLGPRREGYNYNEQFF. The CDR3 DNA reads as TGTGCTAGTGGTTTGGGCCCCCGGCGGGAGGGATACAACTACAATGAGCAGTTCTTC.

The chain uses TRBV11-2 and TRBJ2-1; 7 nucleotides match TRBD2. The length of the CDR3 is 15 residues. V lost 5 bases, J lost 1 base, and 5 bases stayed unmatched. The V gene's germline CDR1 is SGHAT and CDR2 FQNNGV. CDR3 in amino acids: CASSIGLVSYNEQFF. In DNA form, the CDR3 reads TGTGCCAGCAGCATAGGACTAGTATCCTACAATGAGCAGTTCTTC.

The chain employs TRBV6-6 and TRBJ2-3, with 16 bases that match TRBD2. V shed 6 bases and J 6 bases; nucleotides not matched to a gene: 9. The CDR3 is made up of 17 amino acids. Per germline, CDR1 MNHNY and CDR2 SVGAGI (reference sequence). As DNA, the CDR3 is TGTGCCAGCAGAGGGACTAGCGGGAGGGTCATATCGGATACGCAGTATTTT. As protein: CASRGTSGRVISDTQYF.

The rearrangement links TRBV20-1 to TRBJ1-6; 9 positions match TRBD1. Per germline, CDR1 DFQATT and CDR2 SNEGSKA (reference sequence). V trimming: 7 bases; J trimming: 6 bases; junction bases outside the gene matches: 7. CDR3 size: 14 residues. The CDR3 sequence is CSVWTGVRNSPLHF. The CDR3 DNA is TGCAGTGTCTGGACAGGGGTTCGTAATTCACCCCTCCACTTT.

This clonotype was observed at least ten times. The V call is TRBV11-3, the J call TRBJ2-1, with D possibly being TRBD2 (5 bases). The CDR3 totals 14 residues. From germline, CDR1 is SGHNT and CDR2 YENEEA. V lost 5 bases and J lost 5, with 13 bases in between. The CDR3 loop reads CASSPDYLDNEQFF. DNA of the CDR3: TGTGCCAGCAGCCCCGACTACCTAGACAATGAGCAGTTCTTC.

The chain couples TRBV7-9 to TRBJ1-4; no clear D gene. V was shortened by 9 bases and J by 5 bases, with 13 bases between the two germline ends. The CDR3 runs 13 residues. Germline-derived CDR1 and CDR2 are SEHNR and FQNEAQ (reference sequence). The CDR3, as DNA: TGTGCCAGTGTCGACGGGTTAAATGAAAAACTGTTTTTT. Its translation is CASVDGLNEKLFF.

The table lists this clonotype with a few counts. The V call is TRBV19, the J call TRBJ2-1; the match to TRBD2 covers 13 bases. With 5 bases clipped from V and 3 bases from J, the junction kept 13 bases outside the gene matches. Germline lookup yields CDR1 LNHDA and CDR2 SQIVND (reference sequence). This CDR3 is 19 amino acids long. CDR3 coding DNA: TGTGCCAGTAGTCTTACGGGACTAGCGGGGAGGAGCTACTACAATGAGCAGTTCTTC. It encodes CASSLTGLAGRSYYNEQFF.

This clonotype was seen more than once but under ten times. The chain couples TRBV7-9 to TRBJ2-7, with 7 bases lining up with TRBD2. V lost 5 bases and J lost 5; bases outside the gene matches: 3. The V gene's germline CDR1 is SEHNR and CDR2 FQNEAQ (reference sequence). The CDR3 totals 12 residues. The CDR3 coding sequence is TGTGCCAGCAGCCGAGCGGGAAACGAGCAGTACGTC. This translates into CASSRAGNEQYV.

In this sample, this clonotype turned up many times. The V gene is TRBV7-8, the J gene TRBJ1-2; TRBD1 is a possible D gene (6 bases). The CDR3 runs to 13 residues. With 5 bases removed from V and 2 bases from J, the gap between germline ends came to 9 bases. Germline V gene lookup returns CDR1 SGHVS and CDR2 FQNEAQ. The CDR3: CASSRGGNYGYTF. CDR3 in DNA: TGTGCCAGCAGCCGAGGGGGGAACTATGGCTACACCTTC.

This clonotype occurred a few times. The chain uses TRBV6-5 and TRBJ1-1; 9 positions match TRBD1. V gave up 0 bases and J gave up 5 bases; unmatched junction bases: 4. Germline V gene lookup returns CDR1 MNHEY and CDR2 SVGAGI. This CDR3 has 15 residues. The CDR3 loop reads CASSYSRQGGTEAFF. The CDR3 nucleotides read TGTGCCAGCAGTTACTCTAGACAGGGGGGGACTGAAGCTTTCTTT.

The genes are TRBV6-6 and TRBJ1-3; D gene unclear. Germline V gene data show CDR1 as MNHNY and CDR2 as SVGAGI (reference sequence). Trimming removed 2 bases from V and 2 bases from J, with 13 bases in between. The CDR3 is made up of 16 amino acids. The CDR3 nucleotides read TGTGCCAGCAGTTACAGTACGGGTTACACTGGAAACACCATATATTTT. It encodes CASSYSTGYTGNTIYF.

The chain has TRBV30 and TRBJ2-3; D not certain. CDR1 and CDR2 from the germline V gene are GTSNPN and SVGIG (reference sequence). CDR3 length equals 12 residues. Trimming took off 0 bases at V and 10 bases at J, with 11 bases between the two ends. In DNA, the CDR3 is TGTGCCTGGAGTGTGGGCCTTGTTGCGCAGTATTTT. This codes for CAWSVGLVAQYF.

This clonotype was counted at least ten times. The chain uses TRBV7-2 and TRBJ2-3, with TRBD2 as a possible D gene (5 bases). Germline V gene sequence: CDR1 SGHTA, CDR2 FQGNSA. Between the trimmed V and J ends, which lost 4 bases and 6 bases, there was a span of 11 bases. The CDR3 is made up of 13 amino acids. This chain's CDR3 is CASSSFGVDTQYF. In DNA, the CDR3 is TGTGCCAGCAGCTCCTTCGGGGTGGATACGCAGTATTTT.

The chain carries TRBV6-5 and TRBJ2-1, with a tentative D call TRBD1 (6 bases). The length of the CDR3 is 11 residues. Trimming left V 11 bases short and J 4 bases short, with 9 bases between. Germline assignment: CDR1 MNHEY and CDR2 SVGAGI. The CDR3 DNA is TGTGCCGCACAGGGTTACAATGAGCAGTTCTTC. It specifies CAAQGYNEQFF.

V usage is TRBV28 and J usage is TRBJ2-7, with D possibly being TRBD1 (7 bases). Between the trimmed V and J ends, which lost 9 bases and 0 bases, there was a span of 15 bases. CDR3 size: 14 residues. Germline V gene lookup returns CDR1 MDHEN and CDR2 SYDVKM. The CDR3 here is CASTRQGGSYEQYF. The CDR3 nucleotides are TGTGCCAGTACTAGACAGGGAGGCTCCTACGAGCAGTACTTC.

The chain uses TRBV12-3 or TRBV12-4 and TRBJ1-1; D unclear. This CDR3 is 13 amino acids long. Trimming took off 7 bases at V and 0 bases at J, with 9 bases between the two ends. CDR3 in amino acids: CASNRLVNTEAFF. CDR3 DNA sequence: TGTGCCAGCAACAGATTGGTGAACACTGAAGCTTTCTTT.

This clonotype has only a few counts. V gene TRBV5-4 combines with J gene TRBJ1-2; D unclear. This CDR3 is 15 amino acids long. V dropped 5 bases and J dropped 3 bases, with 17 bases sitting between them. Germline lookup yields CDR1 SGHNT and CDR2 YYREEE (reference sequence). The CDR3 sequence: CASSREGSGYYGYTF. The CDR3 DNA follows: TGTGCCAGCAGTAGGGAAGGTTCGGGGTACTATGGCTACACCTTC.

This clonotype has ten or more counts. CDR3 DNA: TGTGCCAGCAGCTTGAGGCAGGACTTCACAGATACGCAGTATTTT. Translated: CASSLRQDFTDTQYF. The chain links TRBV7-2 to TRBJ2-3, with TRBD2 as a possible D gene (5 bases). The germline gives CDR1 SGHTA, CDR2 FQGNSA. The CDR3 sequence is 15 residues long. The germline V and J ends were trimmed by 3 bases and 2 bases, with 12 bases remaining between them.

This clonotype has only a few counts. This CDR3 reads CASSLVSATKETQYF. The CDR3, as DNA: TGTGCCAGCAGCTTAGTTTCGGCTACAAAAGAGACCCAGTACTTC. V gene TRBV7-2 combines with J gene TRBJ2-5; D call uncertain. Per the germline V gene, CDR1 is SGHTA and CDR2 is FQGNSA. The ends were cut back, 1 base at V and 3 bases at J, with 12 bases in the middle. This CDR3 contains 15 residues.

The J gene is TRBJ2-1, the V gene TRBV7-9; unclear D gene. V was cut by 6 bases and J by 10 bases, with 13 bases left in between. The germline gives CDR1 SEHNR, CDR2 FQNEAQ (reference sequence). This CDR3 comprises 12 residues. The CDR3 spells CASSSPPLEQFF. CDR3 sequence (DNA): TGTGCCAGCAGTTCCCCACCTTTGGAGCAGTTCTTC.

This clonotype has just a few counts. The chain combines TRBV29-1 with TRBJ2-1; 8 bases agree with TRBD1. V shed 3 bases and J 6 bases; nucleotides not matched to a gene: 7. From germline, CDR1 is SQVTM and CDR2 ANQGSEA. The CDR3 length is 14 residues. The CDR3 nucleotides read TGCAGCGTTGACTTCGGACAGGGTTTCAATGAGCAGTTCTTC. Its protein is CSVDFGQGFNEQFF.

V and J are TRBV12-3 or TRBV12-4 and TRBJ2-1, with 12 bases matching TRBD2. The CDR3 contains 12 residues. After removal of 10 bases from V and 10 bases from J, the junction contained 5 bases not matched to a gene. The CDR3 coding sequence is TGTGCCACCGGAGGACTAGCGGGAGAGCAGTTCTTC. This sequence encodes CATGGLAGEQFF.

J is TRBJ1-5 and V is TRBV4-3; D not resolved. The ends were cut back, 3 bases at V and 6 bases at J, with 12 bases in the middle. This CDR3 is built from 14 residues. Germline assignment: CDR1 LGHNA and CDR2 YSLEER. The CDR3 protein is CASSQAEVRQPQHF. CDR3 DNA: TGCGCCAGCAGCCAGGCGGAAGTTCGTCAGCCCCAGCATTTT.